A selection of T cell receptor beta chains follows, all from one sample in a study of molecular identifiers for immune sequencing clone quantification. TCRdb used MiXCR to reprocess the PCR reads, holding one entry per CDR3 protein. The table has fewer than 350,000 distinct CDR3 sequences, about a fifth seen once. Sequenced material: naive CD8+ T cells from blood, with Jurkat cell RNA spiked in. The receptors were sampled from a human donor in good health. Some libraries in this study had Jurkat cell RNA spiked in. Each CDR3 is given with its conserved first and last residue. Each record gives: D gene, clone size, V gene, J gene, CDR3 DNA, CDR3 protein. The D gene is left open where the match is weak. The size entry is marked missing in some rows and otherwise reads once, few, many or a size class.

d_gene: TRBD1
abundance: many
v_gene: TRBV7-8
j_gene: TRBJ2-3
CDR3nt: TGTGCCAGCAGCTACTGGACAGGGGAGGGAGATACGCAGTATTTT
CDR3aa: CASSYWTGEGDTQYF

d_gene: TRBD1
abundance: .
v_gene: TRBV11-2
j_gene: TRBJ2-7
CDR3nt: TGTGCCAGCAGCTTTTGGACAGGGTACGGGCAGTACTTC
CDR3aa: CASSFWTGYGQYF

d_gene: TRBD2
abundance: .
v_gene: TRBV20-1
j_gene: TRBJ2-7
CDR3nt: TGCAGTGCTAGTCCCCGACGGGGGGAAGGTATCTACGAGCAGTACTTC
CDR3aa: CSASPRRGEGIYEQYF

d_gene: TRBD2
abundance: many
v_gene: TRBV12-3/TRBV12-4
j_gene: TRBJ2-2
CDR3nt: TGTGCCAGCAGTTTTGGGGGGGCGAACACCGGGGAGCTGTTTTTT
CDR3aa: CASSFGGANTGELFF

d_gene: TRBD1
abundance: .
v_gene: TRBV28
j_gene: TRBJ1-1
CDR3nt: TGTGCCAGCAGTTCCACGGGGACAGGGATTGAAATGAACACTGAAGCTTTCTTT
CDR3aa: CASSSTGTGIEMNTEAFF

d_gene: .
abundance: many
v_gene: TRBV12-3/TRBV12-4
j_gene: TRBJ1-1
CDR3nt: TGTGCCAGCAGTCCCAGTGGTAGGGGCGCTGAAGCTTTCTTT
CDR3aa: CASSPSGRGAEAFF

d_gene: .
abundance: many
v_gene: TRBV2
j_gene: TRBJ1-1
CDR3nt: TGTGCCAGCAGTGAACGGACAGATGAAGCTTTCTTT
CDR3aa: CASSERTDEAFF

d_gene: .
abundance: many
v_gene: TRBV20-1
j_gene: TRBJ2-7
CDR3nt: TGCAGTGCTGAAAAGGCCACCTCTGGTGCCGAGCAGTACTTC
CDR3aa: CSAEKATSGAEQYF

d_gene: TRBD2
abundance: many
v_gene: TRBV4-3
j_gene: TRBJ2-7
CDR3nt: TGCGCCAGCAGCCATGATCGACTAGCGGAATACTACGAGCAGTACTTC
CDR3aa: CASSHDRLAEYYEQYF

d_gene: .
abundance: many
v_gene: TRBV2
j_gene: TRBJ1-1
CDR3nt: TGTGCCAGCACCAATCCAGGGCAGGTTTCCACTGAAGCTTTCTTT
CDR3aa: CASTNPGQVSTEAFF

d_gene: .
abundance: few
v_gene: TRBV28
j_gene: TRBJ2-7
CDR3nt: TGTGCCAGCGCGTTGAGCGCAGGAACCTACGAGCAGTACTTC
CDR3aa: CASALSAGTYEQYF

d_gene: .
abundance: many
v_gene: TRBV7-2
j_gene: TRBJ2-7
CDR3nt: TGTGCCAGCAGCTTAGCTACGAGCTCCTACGAGCAGTACTTC
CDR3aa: CASSLATSSYEQYF

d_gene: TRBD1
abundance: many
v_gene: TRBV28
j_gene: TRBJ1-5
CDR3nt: TGTGCCAGCAGTCCAAGGGGGCTGGTCAATCAGCCCCAGCATTTT
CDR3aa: CASSPRGLVNQPQHF

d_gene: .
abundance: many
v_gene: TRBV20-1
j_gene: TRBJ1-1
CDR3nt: TGCAGTGCTAGACCCAGGGCCACTGAAGCTTTCTTT
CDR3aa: CSARPRATEAFF

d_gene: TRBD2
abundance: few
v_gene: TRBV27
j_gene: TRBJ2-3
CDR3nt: TGTGCCAGCAGTTGGCAGATTAGCGGGGGGGCAGATACGCAGTATTTT
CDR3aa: CASSWQISGGADTQYF